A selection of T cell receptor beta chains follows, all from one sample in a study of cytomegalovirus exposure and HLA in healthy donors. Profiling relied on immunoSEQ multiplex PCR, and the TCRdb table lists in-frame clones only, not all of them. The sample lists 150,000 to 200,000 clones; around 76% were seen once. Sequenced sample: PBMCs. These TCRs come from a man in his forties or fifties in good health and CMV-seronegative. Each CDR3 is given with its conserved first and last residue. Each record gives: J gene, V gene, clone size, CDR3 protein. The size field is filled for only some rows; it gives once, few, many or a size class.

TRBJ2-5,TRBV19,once,CASTQGGQETQYF
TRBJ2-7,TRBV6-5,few,CASSYSLAGAYEQYF
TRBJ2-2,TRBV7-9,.,CASSLDRATGELFF
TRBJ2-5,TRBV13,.,CASSPVDSETQYF
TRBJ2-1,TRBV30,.,CAWTSGITEQFF
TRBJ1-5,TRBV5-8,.,CASSLELDQPQHF
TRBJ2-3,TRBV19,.,CASSLLRPGLAGGPSDTQYF
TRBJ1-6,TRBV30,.,CAWSVPGPNSPLHF
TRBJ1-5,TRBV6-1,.,CASSEVQGQPQHF
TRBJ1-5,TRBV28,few,CASSTDRWNQPQHF
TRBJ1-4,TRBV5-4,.,CASTTGTGTEKLFF
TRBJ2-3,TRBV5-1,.,CASSLVLAGGADTQYF
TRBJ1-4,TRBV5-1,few,CASSLDPTREKLFF
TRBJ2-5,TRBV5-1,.,CASSGTEFGVLTQYF
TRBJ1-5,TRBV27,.,CASSFLDQPQHF
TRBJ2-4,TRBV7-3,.,CASSLRQGGIQYF
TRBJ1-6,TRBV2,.,CASGGTVYNSPLHF
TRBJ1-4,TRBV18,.,CASSVGTGRDEKLFF
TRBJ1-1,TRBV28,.,CASSGSGTGNTEAFF
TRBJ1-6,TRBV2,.,CAGDGNSPLHF
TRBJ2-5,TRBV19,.,CASSPGRGETQYF
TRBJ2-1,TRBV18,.,CASSGSGRFYNEQFF
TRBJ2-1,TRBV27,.,CASRETSGTYNEQFF
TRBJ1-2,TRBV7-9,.,CASSLFSGYTF
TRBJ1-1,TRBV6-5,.,CASSRIAGMNTEAFF
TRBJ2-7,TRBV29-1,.,CSVRSGYYEQYF
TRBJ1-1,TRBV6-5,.,CASSYLGGRENEAFF
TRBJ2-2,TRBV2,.,CASTLGTSGSGELFF
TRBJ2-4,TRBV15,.,CATSRDNGGRNIQYF
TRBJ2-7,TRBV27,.,CASSLWGEGEQYF
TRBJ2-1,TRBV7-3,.,CASWLEDEQFF
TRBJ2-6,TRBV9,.,CASSVGRGRPGANVLTF
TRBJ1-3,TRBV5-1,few,CASSSTGGPGNTIYF
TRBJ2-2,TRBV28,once,CASSALGTANTGELFF
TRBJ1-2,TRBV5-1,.,CASSLLPRPGNYGYTF
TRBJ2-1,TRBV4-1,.,CASSQEGLAGEVNEQFF
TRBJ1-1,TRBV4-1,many,CASSRSPGHKNTEAFF
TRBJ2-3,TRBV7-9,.,CSSSLPQQGDWNTQYF
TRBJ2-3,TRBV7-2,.,CASSPSGGRRYTDTQYF
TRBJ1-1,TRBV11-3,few,CASSLDGATEAFF
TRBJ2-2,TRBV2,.,CASSPSGFGELFF
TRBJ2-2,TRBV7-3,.,CASSLPGQGILTGELFF
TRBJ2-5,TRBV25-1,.,CAVKFEGTQYF
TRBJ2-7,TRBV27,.,CASRTESGGAGEQYF
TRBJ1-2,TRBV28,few,CASSRQELFNYGYTF
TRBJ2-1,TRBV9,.,CASSSPKGWGHEQFF
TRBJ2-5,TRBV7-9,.,CASSRLTQETQYF